This TCR beta chain was sequenced in a study of Graves' ophthalmopathy and Graves' hyperthyroidism. J gave up 5 bases and V 3 bases, and 6 bases lay outside the gene matches. The CDR3 has 14 residues. This clonotype was seen repeatedly, ten times or more. RNA transcripts served as template for amplifying TCR beta CDR3 sequences. The first-round RT-PCR employed HTBI primers together with the Qiagen OneStep RT-PCR kit. A multiplex PCR was then performed as the second round. TCRdb recomputed calls from the multiplex PCR reads with MiXCR, one row per CDR3 protein. The table shows over a million distinct CDR3 sequences, with about 36% occurring only once.

This clonotype was sampled from an adult man with Graves' hyperthyroidism. The source material was peripheral blood or thyroid tissue (not recorded which). The rearrangement uses TRBV12-3 or TRBV12-4 and TRBJ2-5; 7 positions agree with TRBD2. The CDR3 spells CASSLGLPRETQYF. The CDR3 DNA follows: TGTGCCAGCAGTTTGGGACTACCTCGGGAGACCCAGTACTTC.